One sample yielded the 18 T cell receptor beta chains listed below, sequenced in a study of cytomegalovirus exposure and HLA in healthy donors. 60 Vbeta and 13 Jbeta primers were used in PCR. Libraries were prepared by immunoSEQ multiplex PCR; TCRdb keeps only in-frame clonotypes and omits some of them. The listing records around 53,000 clones. The sequenced material came from PBMCs. The source of these receptors is a woman between 25 and 40 years old in good health and CMV-seropositive.

CDR3 sequence (DNA): TGTGCCAGCTCAAACCCCGGGACTAGCTCCTACAATGAGCAGTTCTTC. This gives the protein CASSNPGTSSYNEQFF. The chain has TRBV18 and TRBJ2-1; 8 nucleotides agree with TRBD2. Germline V CDR1 and CDR2: KGHSH, LQKENI. After removal of 5 bases from V and 0 bases from J, the junction contained 6 bases not matched to a gene. The CDR3 has 16 amino acids.

The J gene is TRBJ2-1, the V gene TRBV5-1, with TRBD1 identical over 8 bases. J lost 10 bases, V lost 7 bases, and 13 bases had no gene match. Germline CDR1 reads SGHRS; CDR2 reads YFSETQ. The CDR3 totals 14 residues. CDR3 loop: CASAGTGLLREQFF. CDR3 bases: TGCGCCAGCGCCGGGACAGGTCTTCTGCGGGAGCAGTTCTTC.

The rearrangement links TRBV5-1 to TRBJ1-1; D remains ambiguous. There are 14 residues in the CDR3. Trimming cost V 2 bases and J 0 bases, with 8 bases left between them. CDR1 and CDR2 (germline): SGHRS, YFSETQ. The CDR3 sequence is CASSFTGMNTEAFF. The CDR3 nucleotides read TGCGCCAGCAGCTTCACGGGGATGAACACTGAAGCTTTCTTT. Filled out from reference TRBV5-1 and TRBJ1-1, the complete variable domain reads KAGVTQTPRYLIKTRGQQVTLSCSPISGHRSVSWYQQTPGQGLQFLFEYFSETQRNKGNFPGRFSGRQFSNSRSEMNVSTLELGDSALYLCASSFTGMNTEAFFGQGTRLTVV.

V and J are TRBV19 and TRBJ1-5, with 9 bases identical to TRBD1. With 4 bases clipped from V and 7 bases from J, the junction kept 5 bases outside the gene matches. The CDR3 spans 14 residues. Germline V gene sequence: CDR1 LNHDA, CDR2 SQIVND (reference sequence). DNA for the CDR3: TGTGCCAGTAGTAGGGGACAGGGCTACCAGCCCCAGCATTTT. Amino acid sequence: CASSRGQGYQPQHF.

The chain employs TRBV5-1 and TRBJ2-7; 7 bases are shared with TRBD1. The CDR3 has 15 residues. Germline trimming cut 4 bases from V and 4 bases from J; bases unmatched to any gene: 11. Germline lookup yields CDR1 SGHRS and CDR2 YFSETQ. The CDR3 DNA sequence: TGCGCCAGCAGCCTCGAATGGGGACAGAGATACGAGCAGTACTTC. It specifies CASSLEWGQRYEQYF.

The genes are TRBV4-1 and TRBJ2-7; the match to TRBD2 covers 12 bases. The trim removed 3 bases at V and 7 bases at J, leaving 7 bases unmatched. The CDR3 is made up of 15 amino acids. CDR1 is MGHRA and CDR2 is YSYEKL in the germline V gene. DNA for the CDR3: TGCGCCAGCAGCCAGGATTTACTAGCGGGAGGTGAGCAGTACTTC. Encoded protein: CASSQDLLAGGEQYF.

The CDR3 loop reads CAAQFRFNTGELFF. In nucleotides, the CDR3 is TGTGCCGCACAGTTCAGGTTCAACACCGGGGAGCTGTTTTTT. The rearrangement links TRBV6-4 to TRBJ2-2; D unclear. Germline CDR1 is MRHNA and CDR2 is SNTAGT. V lost 11 bases, J lost 2 bases, and 15 bases lay in between. CDR3 length: 14 amino acids.

V gene TRBV28 combines with J gene TRBJ1-2, with TRBD1 identical over 7 bases. Germline CDR1 is MDHEN and CDR2 is SYDVKM. This CDR3 contains 15 residues. After removal of 6 bases from V and 3 bases from J, the junction contained 10 bases not matched to a gene. The CDR3 DNA sequence: TGTGCCAGCAGGAACGGACAGGTTCATGACTATGGCTACACCTTC. It yields the protein CASRNGQVHDYGYTF.

The V gene is TRBV19, the J gene TRBJ1-3; the D gene is possibly TRBD1 (5 bases). The CDR3 loop spans 13 amino acids. Looked up from germline, CDR1 is LNHDA and CDR2 is SQIVND (reference sequence). Trimming removed 7 bases from V and 13 bases from J, with 20 bases in between. Here the CDR3 reads CASTPGLTTRIYF. DNA for the CDR3: TGTGCCAGTACCCCGGGACTCACAACTCGAATATATTTT.

V and J are TRBV9 and TRBJ2-1; 10 nucleotides match TRBD2. There are 16 residues in the CDR3. In germline, CDR1 is SGDLS, CDR2 YYNGEE. J lost 6 bases, V lost 4 bases, and 10 bases had no gene match. DNA for the CDR3: TGTGCCAGCAGCCAAACCTTAGCGGGGGGTGGCAATGAGCAGTTCTTC. This encodes CASSQTLAGGGNEQFF.

The V gene is TRBV7-6, the J gene TRBJ2-5; D might be TRBD2 (6 bases). In germline, CDR1 is SGHVS, CDR2 FNYEAQ. V gave up 5 bases and J gave up 2 bases, with 12 bases separating them. The CDR3 runs to 14 residues. Here the CDR3 reads CASSPRAGQETQYF. CDR3 coding DNA: TGTGCCAGCAGCCCACGGGCGGGACAAGAGACCCAGTACTTC.

V gene TRBV18 combines with J gene TRBJ1-5; possible D gene TRBD1, 6 bases. The CDR3 covers 14 residues. V was shortened by 3 bases and J by 5 bases, with 11 bases between the two germline ends. Germline V gives CDR1 KGHSH, CDR2 LQKENI. The CDR3 DNA reads TGTGCCAGCTCACCGCAGGGGAGGGATCAGCCCCAGCATTTT. Its protein product is CASSPQGRDQPQHF. Using reference TRBV18 and TRBJ1-5 for the parts outside the CDR3, the full variable domain is NAGVMQNPRHLVRRRGQEARLRCSPMKGHSHVYWYRQLPEEGLKFMVYLQKENIIDESGMPKERFSAEFPKEGPSILRIQQVVRGDSAAYFCASSPQGRDQPQHFGDGTRLSIL.

V is TRBV4-2 and J is TRBJ1-2; no reliable D call. Germline lookup yields CDR1 LGHNA and CDR2 YNFKEQ. The V end was cut by 4 bases, the J end by 4 bases, with 10 bases between. There are 13 residues in the CDR3. CDR3 DNA sequence: TGTGCCAGCAGCCCCGGGGAAAGCTATGGCTACACCTTC. The encoded protein is CASSPGESYGYTF.

The CDR3 reads CSVVGRMNTEAFF. CDR3 nucleotides: TGCAGCGTTGTGGGCAGAATGAACACTGAAGCTTTCTTT. The rearrangement uses TRBV29-1 and TRBJ1-1; D remains unclear. Trimming pared 4 bases from V and 0 bases from J, leaving 9 bases between. This CDR3 has 13 residues. Germline V gene sequence: CDR1 SQVTM, CDR2 ANQGSEA.

This rearrangement joins TRBV13 to TRBJ2-3, with 7 positions matching TRBD2. Trimming at V came to 5 bases and at J to 11 bases, leaving 7 bases not matched to a gene. Germline CDR1 and CDR2: PRHDT and FYEKMQ (reference sequence). The CDR3 totals 12 residues. The chain's CDR3 is CASSLAAGRQYF. Written as DNA, the CDR3 is TGTGCCAGCAGCCTAGCGGCAGGAAGGCAGTATTTT.

The chain has TRBV19 and TRBJ1-4; D is ambiguous. V was cut by 2 bases and J by 0 bases, with 7 bases left in between. The germline V gene encodes CDR1 LNHDA and CDR2 SQIVND (reference sequence). CDR3 length: 15 amino acids. CDR3: CASSIIVTTNEKLFF. The DNA for the CDR3 is TGTGCCAGTAGTATAATAGTTACAACTAATGAAAAACTGTTTTTT.

The chain links TRBV6-1 to TRBJ2-7; D is unclear. Trimming left V 4 bases short and J 2 bases short, with 12 bases between. Germline V gene data show CDR1 as MNHNS and CDR2 as SASEGT. This CDR3 is built from 14 residues. The CDR3 DNA is TGTGCCAGCAGTGGGTCTCAGAATCCCTACGAGCAGTACTTC. It translates to CASSGSQNPYEQYF.

Written as DNA, the CDR3 is TGTGCCAGCAGTCAGGGCACAGATACGCAGTATTTT. Residues: CASSQGTDTQYF. This chain links TRBV27 with TRBJ2-3; D gene ambiguous. Per the germline V gene, CDR1 is MNHEY and CDR2 is SMNVEV (reference sequence). CDR3 length: 12 amino acids. V lost 5 bases to trimming and J lost 1 base, with 4 bases between them.